The T cell receptor (beta chain) described here comes from a study of shared clonotypes between healthy human individuals. Trimming pared 7 bases from V and 3 bases from J, leaving 16 bases between. Germline CDR1 and CDR2: MNHEY and SMNVEV (reference sequence). The CDR3 has 14 residues. The donors, all of them Caucasian adults, lived in Nashville, Tennessee. General study results and limits: Non-shared clonotypes had lower generation probabilities than those shared by all four donors.

In the case of this clone: The target antigen is unknown.

Using immunoSEQ multiplex PCR, the repertoire was profiled, and TCRdb retains in-frame clones only, with some absent. The table has some 2.4 million clones, more than 85% seen once. Sequenced: naive CD4+ T cells from PBMCs. Subset of the sample: CD45RA+ positively selected. This rearrangement joins TRBV27 to TRBJ2-7, with D maybe TRBD2 (5 bases). This receptor was obtained from a man younger than 30 in good health. Some clones in this sample may be carry-over from other donors' samples. Here the CDR3 reads CASKKSDSDYEQYF. The CDR3 DNA reads TGTGCCAGCAAAAAATCGGACTCAGACTACGAGCAGTACTTC.